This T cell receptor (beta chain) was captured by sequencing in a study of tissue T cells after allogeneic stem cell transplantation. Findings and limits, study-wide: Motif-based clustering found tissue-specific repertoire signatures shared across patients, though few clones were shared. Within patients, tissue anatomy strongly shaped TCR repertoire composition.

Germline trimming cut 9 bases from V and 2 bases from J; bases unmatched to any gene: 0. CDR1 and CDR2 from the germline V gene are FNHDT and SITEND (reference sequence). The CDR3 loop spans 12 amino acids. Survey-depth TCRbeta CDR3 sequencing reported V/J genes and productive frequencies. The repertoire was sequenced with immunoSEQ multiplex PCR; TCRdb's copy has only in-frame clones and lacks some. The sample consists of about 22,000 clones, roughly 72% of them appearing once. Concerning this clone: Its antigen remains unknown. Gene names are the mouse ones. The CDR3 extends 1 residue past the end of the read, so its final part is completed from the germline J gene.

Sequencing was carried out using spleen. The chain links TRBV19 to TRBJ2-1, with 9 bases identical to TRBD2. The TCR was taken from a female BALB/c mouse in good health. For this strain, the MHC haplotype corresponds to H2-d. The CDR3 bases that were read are TGTGCCACTGGGGGGGACTATGCTGAGCAGTTC. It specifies CATGGDYAEQF. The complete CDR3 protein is CATGGDYAEQFF.